These T cell receptor beta chains were read from a single sample in a study of cytomegalovirus exposure and HLA in healthy donors. Clones were read by immunoSEQ multiplex PCR, and TCRdb kept only the in-frame ones, dropping some. The table shows 95,000 to 100,000 clones, with roughly 71% occurring only once. Sequenced input: PBMCs. These receptors were collected from a middle-aged man in good health and CMV-seronegative. CDR3s include the opening cysteine and the closing phenylalanine or tryptophan. The order of the fields is V gene, D gene, clone size, J gene, CDR3 DNA, CDR3 protein. D genes are given only for firm matches. Size is omitted from some rows. Given values are once, few, many or a class for expanded clones.

>TRBV6-1|-|-|TRBJ1-5
TGTGCCAGCAGACCAACAGCGGCCAATCAGCCCCAGCATTTT
CASRPTAANQPQHF
>TRBV28|-|-|TRBJ2-2
TGTGCCACCCTAAGACAGACTAACACCGGGGAGCTGTTTTTT
CATLRQTNTGELFF
>TRBV7-2|-|-|TRBJ2-3
TGTGCCAGCAGCCAGTTTTTGCTGGAGGGGACAGATACGCAGTATTTT
CASSQFLLEGTDTQYF
>TRBV5-1|-|-|TRBJ1-1
TGCGCCAGCAGCCCTGTTAACAGGGCCCCTCTGGGGAACACTGAAGCTTTCTTT
CASSPVNRAPLGNTEAFF
>TRBV29-1|TRBD1|-|TRBJ1-3
TGCAGCGTGGACAGGGTTGGAGGAAACACCATATATTTT
CSVDRVGGNTIYF
>TRBV6-5|-|-|TRBJ2-3
TGTGCCAGCAGGCCCCCAGGCACAGATACGCAGTATTTT
CASRPPGTDTQYF
>TRBV6-4|-|-|TRBJ2-2
TGTGCCAGCAGTGTTGGCTGGAACACCGGGGAGCTGTTTTTT
CASSVGWNTGELFF
>TRBV9|-|-|TRBJ2-3
TGTGCCAGCAGCGTAGGGGGGGGGCCGACAGATACGCAGTATTTT
CASSVGGGPTDTQYF
>TRBV6-5|TRBD1|-|TRBJ1-6
TGTGCCAGCAGTCCGAAGGACAGGTTAAATTCACCCCTCCACTTT
CASSPKDRLNSPLHF
>TRBV18|-|-|TRBJ2-5
TGTGCCAGCTCACCGACGAGTACAGACCAAGAGACCCAGTACTTC
CASSPTSTDQETQYF
>TRBV27|TRBD1|-|TRBJ2-7
TGTGCCAGCAGTTTAAAGGTCCCGGGACAGGGTGAATCCTACGAGCAGTACTTC
CASSLKVPGQGESYEQYF
>TRBV25-1|-|-|TRBJ2-7
TGTGCCAGCACTAAGGGGCAGGACTACGAGCAGTACTTC
CASTKGQDYEQYF
>TRBV6-1|-|-|TRBJ1-5
TGTGCCAGCACTCCTGCGTATCTGAGCAATCAGCCCCAGCATTTT
CASTPAYLSNQPQHF
>TRBV27|TRBD1|-|TRBJ1-2
TGTGCCAGCGGAGACAGGGCGTCTCTGGGCTACACCTTC
CASGDRASLGYTF
>TRBV19|-|-|TRBJ2-3
TGTGCCAGTAGTTTAGTAGGCGGGGCGACAGATACGCAGTATTTT
CASSLVGGATDTQYF
>TRBV12-1|-|-|TRBJ1-6
TGTGCCAGCAGCTTTTGGGACAGGGGATGTATGTACTATAATTCACCCCTCCACTTT
CASSFWDRGCMYYNSPLHF
>TRBV7-3|TRBD2|-|TRBJ2-5
TGTGCCAGCAGCTTGGGACTAGCGGGGGGACAAGAGACCCAGTACTTC
CASSLGLAGGQETQYF
>TRBV28|-|-|TRBJ1-1
TGTGCCAGCAGTTTATATGACATGAACACTGAAGCTTTCTTT
CASSLYDMNTEAFF
>TRBV7-9|-|-|TRBJ1-4
TGTGCCAGCAGCCAAAGCTCAAAACTGTTTTTT
CASSQSSKLFF
>TRBV5-4|-|-|TRBJ1-1
TGTGCCAGCAGCGGGGGCTCGGGTGGTTACACTGAAGCTTTCTTT
CASSGGSGGYTEAFF
>TRBV2|-|-|TRBJ2-3
TGTGCCAGCAGTCAGAACACAGATACGCAGTATTTT
CASSQNTDTQYF
>TRBV19|-|-|TRBJ1-1
TGTGCCAGTAAAGGTGACATGGCAATGAACACTGAAGCTTTCTTT
CASKGDMAMNTEAFF
>TRBV29-1|-|once|TRBJ1-3
TGCAGCGTTGAAGAGCGGGAGGACTCTGGAAACACCATATATTTT
CSVEEREDSGNTIYF
>TRBV5-8|-|-|TRBJ2-6
TGTGCCAGCAGCTTGGCAGGTGGGGCCAACGTCCTGACTTTC
CASSLAGGANVLTF
>TRBV29-1|TRBD1|-|TRBJ1-1
TGCAGCGTTCCCCGAGGGACAGGGATGAACACTGAAGCTTTCTTT
CSVPRGTGMNTEAFF
>TRBV7-6|-|-|TRBJ2-1
TGTGCCAGCAGCTTTAACAGTGGCACCTACAATGAGCAGTTCTTC
CASSFNSGTYNEQFF
>TRBV29-1|TRBD1|-|TRBJ1-4
TGCAGCGTTGACAGGGGGCAAGGTGAAAAACTGTTTTTT
CSVDRGQGEKLFF
>TRBV25-1|-|medium-sized|TRBJ1-1
TGTGCCAGCAGTCCGGTAATGGGCAGGACTGAAGCTTTCTTT
CASSPVMGRTEAFF
>TRBV2|-|few|TRBJ1-3
TGTGCCAGCAGGGCCAGGGGCTACTCTGGAAACACCATATATTTT
CASRARGYSGNTIYF
>TRBV7-3|TRBD2|few|TRBJ2-1
TGTGCCAGCAGCCCCGGACTAGCGGGAGTAAATGAGCAGTTCTTC
CASSPGLAGVNEQFF